Shown below are 12 T cell receptor beta chains from a single sample sequenced in a study of cytomegalovirus exposure and HLA in healthy donors. The PCR contained 60 Vbeta and 13 Jbeta primers. Sequencing was performed with immunoSEQ multiplex PCR; in TCRdb, only in-frame clones are kept and a portion is missing. The data show 110,000 to 150,000 clones, roughly 80% seen once. The sequencing sample was made of PBMCs. The receptors originated from a woman aged 40 to 50 in good health and CMV-seropositive.

The sample holds a few counts of this clone. V is TRBV5-5 and J is TRBJ1-5, with unresolved D. CDR1 and CDR2 (germline): SGHKS, YYEKEE (reference sequence). The V and J ends lost 0 bases and 1 base respectively, with 11 bases between them. The CDR3 has 16 residues. CDR3 residues: CASSLGKEGSNQPQHF. The CDR3 region has the DNA TGTGCCAGCAGCTTGGGAAAGGAGGGAAGCAATCAGCCCCAGCATTTT.

This clone was seen only a few times. V is TRBV4-3 and J is TRBJ2-3, with 8 positions matching TRBD1. The ends lost 1 base at V and 5 bases at J; junction bases unmatched: 8. Germline-derived CDR1 and CDR2 are LGHNA and YSLEER. The CDR3 is 16 amino acids. The CDR3 nucleotides are TGCGCCAGCAGCCAAGGGATCAGGGGGCCCGAAGATACGCAGTATTTT. Amino acids: CASSQGIRGPEDTQYF.

V and J are TRBV27 and TRBJ2-3; D is perhaps TRBD1 (6 bases). The CDR3 runs 12 residues. Germline V CDR1 and CDR2: MNHEY, SMNVEV (reference sequence). V was shortened by 6 bases and J by 6 bases, with 10 bases between the two germline ends. The CDR3 region has the DNA TGTGCCAGCAGCACGAGGGGGGATACGCAGTATTTT. Amino acids: CASSTRGDTQYF.

The chain carries TRBV4-1 and TRBJ1-3, with 9 nucleotides matching TRBD1. With 1 base clipped from V and 4 bases from J, the junction kept 11 bases outside the gene matches. The germline CDR1 and CDR2 sequences are MGHRA and YSYEKL. CDR3 length equals 18 residues. CDR3: CASSQGARDRVLGNTIYF. DNA for the CDR3: TGCGCCAGCAGCCAAGGGGCTCGGGACAGGGTGCTGGGAAACACCATATATTTT.

CDR3 region: CAISEGGTVTDLNYGYTF. The CDR3 coding sequence is TGTGCCATCAGTGAGGGAGGGACAGTTACTGACCTTAACTATGGCTACACCTTC. The chain combines TRBV10-3 with TRBJ1-2; 7 positions match TRBD1. The junction had 13 bases not matched to a gene; V was cut back by 2 bases and J by 1 base. Per germline, CDR1 ENHRY and CDR2 SYGVKD. The CDR3 is made up of 18 amino acids.

This chain uses TRBV5-1 with TRBJ2-3, with D maybe TRBD2 (6 bases). The ends were cut back, 4 bases at V and 2 bases at J, with 11 bases in the middle. This CDR3 has 14 amino acids. Germline V gives CDR1 SGHRS, CDR2 YFSETQ. CDR3 in amino acids: CASSLGTHTDTQYF. DNA for the CDR3: TGCGCCAGCAGCCTCGGGACTCACACAGATACGCAGTATTTT.

J is TRBJ2-3 and V is TRBV27; tentative D call: TRBD1 (6 bases). CDR1 is MNHEY and CDR2 is SMNVEV in the germline V gene (reference sequence). The germline V and J ends were trimmed by 6 bases and 5 bases, with 15 bases remaining between them. This CDR3 spans 14 amino acids. DNA for the CDR3: TGTGCCAGCAGCCCAGAGATCAGGGGAGATACGCAGTATTTT. Its protein is CASSPEIRGDTQYF.

This sequence joins TRBV28 and TRBJ2-4, with 8 bases lining up with TRBD2. The CDR3 consists of 15 residues. Germline V CDR1 and CDR2: MDHEN, SYDVKM. V trimming: 7 bases; J trimming: 4 bases; junction bases outside the gene matches: 9. CDR3 protein: CASTTGREGKNIQYF. The CDR3 DNA follows: TGTGCCAGCACCACAGGCCGGGAGGGAAAAAACATTCAGTACTTC.

The chain carries TRBV15 and TRBJ1-1; TRBD1 agrees at 7 bases. The CDR3 loop spans 15 amino acids. With V trimmed by 0 bases and J by 3 bases, 4 bases remained unmatched. Germline V CDR1 and CDR2: LNHNV, YYDKDF (reference sequence). CDR3 in amino acids: CATSREGGGYTEAFF. DNA of the CDR3: TGTGCCACCAGCAGAGAAGGAGGGGGCTACACTGAAGCTTTCTTT.

The chain employs TRBV29-1 and TRBJ2-1, with 8 bases aligning to TRBD1. The V gene end was trimmed by 1 base and the J gene end by 1 base; junction bases not matched to a gene: 3. Germline V CDR1 and CDR2: SQVTM, ANQGSEA. CDR3 length equals 15 residues. The CDR3 protein is CSVEVQGVSYNEQFF. CDR3 nucleotide sequence: TGCAGCGTTGAAGTACAGGGGGTATCCTACAATGAGCAGTTCTTC.

The V call is TRBV6-1, the J call TRBJ2-3; 12 positions match TRBD2. Germline CDR1 and CDR2: MNHNS and SASEGT. The V segment lost 6 bases and the J segment 6 bases; nucleotides outside the gene matches: 7. There are 15 residues in the CDR3. CDR3 residues: CASRVLAGGIDTQYF. DNA for the CDR3: TGTGCCAGCAGGGTCCTAGCGGGGGGGATTGATACGCAGTATTTT.

The rearrangement joins TRBV29-1 to TRBJ2-7, with TRBD1 identical over 9 bases. Germline loops: CDR1 SQVTM, CDR2 ANQGSEA. CDR3 size: 17 residues. V shed 2 bases and J 0 bases; nucleotides not matched to a gene: 11. The CDR3 region is CSVETTGGLTSSYEQYF. CDR3 coding DNA: TGCAGCGTTGAAACTACAGGGGGCCTTACTAGCTCCTACGAGCAGTACTTC.